Listed below are T cell receptor beta chains from one sample, sequenced in a study of control samples from healthy donors and cancer patients. Data came from immunoSEQ multiplex PCR; TCRdb stores just in-frame clones and leaves some out. The data contain approximately 100,000 clones, 70% to 90% of them singletons. Sequenced sample: blood. Receptor source: a man aged 25 to 40 in good health. Both conserved end residues are part of each CDR3. Fields, in order: J gene, D gene, clone size, V gene, CDR3 DNA, CDR3 protein. The D gene is left open where the match is weak. Size is stated for part of the rows, as once, few or many counts, or as a class when the clone is expanded.

TRBJ1-2	TRBD1	.	TRBV4-1	TGCGCCAGCAGCCAAGAGACGAGGACAGGGGCCTATGGCTACACCTTC	CASSQETRTGAYGYTF
TRBJ1-3	.	.	TRBV29-1	TGCAGCGTTGAAAGCTCCCCACCTGACAGTTCCTACTCTGGAAACACCATATATTTT	CSVESSPPDSSYSGNTIYF
TRBJ1-1	.	.	TRBV5-1	TGCGCCAGCACGGCGGGTTGGAACACTGAAGCTTTCTTT	CASTAGWNTEAFF
TRBJ2-7	TRBD1	.	TRBV9	TGTGCCAGCAGCGCAGGGGGCTCCTACGAGCAGTACTTC	CASSAGGSYEQYF
TRBJ2-6	.	.	TRBV5-3	TGTGCCAGAACTATCAGGGGAGCTGGGGCCAACGTCCTGACTTTC	CARTIRGAGANVLTF
TRBJ2-1	TRBD1	.	TRBV11-2	TGTGCCAGCAGCTTAGAGGCAGGGGGCTGGGATGAGCAGTTCTTC	CASSLEAGGWDEQFF
TRBJ1-3	.	.	TRBV11-3	TGTGCCAGCAGCTCCCGGACGGATGGAAACACCATATATTTT	CASSSRTDGNTIYF
TRBJ2-7	TRBD1	once	TRBV27	TGTGCCAGCAGTAGAACCGGGACAGGGGGCTCCGAGCAGTACTTC	CASSRTGTGGSEQYF
TRBJ2-7	TRBD2	.	TRBV28	TGTGCCAGCAGTCCTACTAGCGGGCCCTATGAAGAGCAGTACTTC	CASSPTSGPYEEQYF
TRBJ1-1	TRBD1	.	TRBV2	TGTGCCAGCAGTGAAACTACCGTAACAGGGGCCACTGAAGCTTTCTTT	CASSETTVTGATEAFF
TRBJ2-7	.	.	TRBV7-2	TGTGCCAGCAGCAGATTGGACGGATCTCTCGAGCAGTACTTC	CASSRLDGSLEQYF
TRBJ2-7	TRBD2	.	TRBV7-2	TGTGCCAGCAGCTCAAAGAGCGGGGTCTCCTACGAGCAGTACTTC	CASSSKSGVSYEQYF
TRBJ2-7	TRBD2	.	TRBV27	TGTGCCAGCAGTTTAAATCTCGCGGGAGGTTACGACGAGCAGTACTTC	CASSLNLAGGYDEQYF
TRBJ1-3	.	.	TRBV30	TGTGCCTGGAGTCGTGGGGGTGGAAACACCATATATTTT	CAWSRGGGNTIYF
TRBJ2-3	.	.	TRBV14	TGTGCCAGCAGCCATACGCGAACTAGCACAGATACGCAGTATTTT	CASSHTRTSTDTQYF
TRBJ1-1	.	.	TRBV7-3	TGTGCCAGCAGCACCCAAGGGCCCTTAATACCCAATGAAGCTTTCTTT	CASSTQGPLIPNEAFF
TRBJ2-7	.	.	TRBV29-1	TGCAGCGTTGTGGTCTTCTCCTACGAGCAGTACTTC	CSVVVFSYEQYF
TRBJ2-2	.	.	TRBV11-2	TGTGCCAGCAGCTTTGAGGGACGGAACACCGGGGAGCTGTTTTTT	CASSFEGRNTGELFF
TRBJ1-2	TRBD1	.	TRBV3-1/TRBV3-2	TGTGCCAGCAGCCAAGAGGCAGGGGGCTCGGATGGCTACACCTTC	CASSQEAGGSDGYTF
TRBJ2-5	TRBD2	.	TRBV5-8	TGTGCCAGCAGCTTGGGTAGCGGGAGCCTTACCAGGACCCAGTACTTC	CASSLGSGSLTRTQYF
TRBJ2-3	.	.	TRBV4-3	TGCGCCAGCAGCCAAGCCCCGGGCAGCGGCACAGATACGCAGTATTTT	CASSQAPGSGTDTQYF
TRBJ2-7	.	.	TRBV7-6	TGTGCCAGCAGCCTATCTCCCCTGACGGCGTACGAGCAGTACTTC	CASSLSPLTAYEQYF
TRBJ1-1	.	.	TRBV9	TGTGCCAGCAGCTCCCTCGGGGGGAACACTGAAGCTTTCTTT	CASSSLGGNTEAFF
TRBJ1-4	.	once	TRBV12-3/TRBV12-4	TGTGCCAGCAGTTCCCGCGGTCTCGGGAAACTGTTTTTT	CASSSRGLGKLFF
TRBJ2-3	.	.	TRBV28	TGTGCCAGCAGTTTTCGGGCGGGTAGCACAGATACGCAGTATTTT	CASSFRAGSTDTQYF
TRBJ2-7	.	.	TRBV2	TGTGCCAGCAGTGAAGTTTTCTACGAGCAGTACTTC	CASSEVFYEQYF
TRBJ2-2	.	.	TRBV5-1	TGCGCCAGCAGCGTCGTCTCAGGGAACACCGGGGAGCTGTTTTTT	CASSVVSGNTGELFF
TRBJ1-6	.	.	TRBV27	TGTGCCAGCGGGGGGCCAAGGGGGGTCTCCTATAATTCACCCCTCCACTTT	CASGGPRGVSYNSPLHF
TRBJ1-2	.	.	TRBV9	TGTGCCAGCAGCCCGACAGCTAACTATGGCTACACCTTC	CASSPTANYGYTF
TRBJ1-2	.	.	TRBV24-1	TGTGCCACCAGTGATTCGGGCCGGGACATTGGCTACACCTTC	CATSDSGRDIGYTF
TRBJ2-2	.	.	TRBV2	TGTGCCAGCAGTGAATTATTGGACACCGGGGAGCTGTTTTTT	CASSELLDTGELFF
TRBJ1-1	TRBD1	.	TRBV5-4	TGTGCCAGCAGCTTAAACCGACAGGGGAACACTGAAGCTTTCTTT	CASSLNRQGNTEAFF
TRBJ2-5	TRBD2	few	TRBV7-9	TGTGCCAGCAGCTTAGGATCCGGGACTAGCGGACAAGAGACCCAGTACTTC	CASSLGSGTSGQETQYF
TRBJ2-3	.	once	TRBV6-5	TGTGCCAGCAGTTCGCGGACTCACACAGATACGCAGTATTTT	CASSSRTHTDTQYF
TRBJ1-3	.	.	TRBV12-3/TRBV12-4	TGTGCCACACAGGTCAGCTCTGGAAACACCATATATTTT	CATQVSSGNTIYF
TRBJ2-7	TRBD2	.	TRBV3-1/TRBV3-2	TGTGCCAGCAGCCAAGGGGGGGGGAGGGAGCAGTACTTC	CASSQGGGREQYF
TRBJ1-4	.	.	TRBV28	TGTGCCAGCAGTTTCTCAGGCCCAACTAATGAAAAACTGTTTTTT	CASSFSGPTNEKLFF
TRBJ2-7	TRBD2	.	TRBV4-1	TGCGCCAGCAGCCAATCGGGAGGCTACGAGCAGTACTTC	CASSQSGGYEQYF
TRBJ2-7	TRBD1	.	TRBV29-1	TGCAGCGTTGATATCCGGGACAGCCCCTACGAGCAGTACTTC	CSVDIRDSPYEQYF
TRBJ1-2	.	.	TRBV29-1	TGCATCACCGCCGCGCAGTCGGGCTACACCTTC	CITAAQSGYTF
TRBJ2-2	TRBD2	.	TRBV6-2/TRBV6-3	TGTGCCAGCAGTTCCGGGACTAGCGGGAGAAGATACACCGGGGAGCTGTTTTTT	CASSSGTSGRRYTGELFF
TRBJ2-4	.	.	TRBV2	TGTGCCAGCAGAGGCCGACAGCCGGGGGCCAAAAACATTCAGTACTTC	CASRGRQPGAKNIQYF
TRBJ1-5	.	once	TRBV27	TGTGCCAGCAGTTCCGACAGTCGTAATCAGCCCCAGCATTTT	CASSSDSRNQPQHF
TRBJ2-3	.	.	TRBV20-1	TGCAGTGCTAGTATTCCACAAAGGGGCACAGATACGCAGTATTTT	CSASIPQRGTDTQYF
TRBJ2-5	TRBD2	.	TRBV7-2	TGTGCCAGCAGCTTAGCGGGAGGGTCCATGGGGACCCAGTACTTC	CASSLAGGSMGTQYF
TRBJ2-2	.	few	TRBV12-3/TRBV12-4	TGTGCCAGCAGTTTTAGCGGGGAGCTGTTTTTT	CASSFSGELFF
TRBJ2-7	.	.	TRBV4-3	TGCGCCAGCAGCCAAGACCCCAGGACCTACGAGCAGTACTTC	CASSQDPRTYEQYF
TRBJ1-1	TRBD1	.	TRBV9	TGTGCCAGCAGCGGGACAGGGGAGGCTGAAGCTTTCTTT	CASSGTGEAEAFF
TRBJ2-2	.	.	TRBV7-3	TGTGCCAGCAGTTCCGGACTGGGGGAGAACACCGGGGAGCTGTTTTTT	CASSSGLGENTGELFF
TRBJ2-2	TRBD1	.	TRBV24-1	TGTGCGACGTCGGACAGGGGGCTAGCGGAAAACACCGGGGAGCTGTTTTTT	CATSDRGLAENTGELFF
TRBJ1-3	.	.	TRBV3-1/TRBV3-2	TGTGCCAGCAGCCAAGCTGGAAACACCATATATTTT	CASSQAGNTIYF
TRBJ2-3	.	.	TRBV11-2	TGTGCCAGCAGCTCGTACTGGACAGATACGCAGTATTTT	CASSSYWTDTQYF
TRBJ2-1	.	.	TRBV20-1	TGCAGTGCTAGTATTGTGGGGGGACAATCCTACAATGAGCAGTTCTTC	CSASIVGGQSYNEQFF
TRBJ2-7	TRBD1	.	TRBV12-5	TGTGCTAGTGGTTTGGTACAGGGGGGCAACTACGAGCAGTACTTC	CASGLVQGGNYEQYF